The 9 T cell receptor beta chains below come from one sample, sequenced in a study of T cells in Graves' hyperthyroidism and ophthalmopathy. What was amplified from RNA transcripts were TCR beta CDR3 regions. A first-round RT-PCR of the TCR CDR3 used the HTBI primer set. MiXCR, run by TCRdb on the multiplex PCR reads, gives a single entry per CDR3 protein. Of more than 300,000 distinct CDR3 sequences listed, about 17% are singletons. Sequenced: blood. The receptors come from a woman aged 25 to 39 with Graves' hyperthyroidism that later progressed to Graves' ophthalmopathy.

The chain employs TRBV28 and TRBJ1-3; TRBD1 matches 8 bases. Per the germline V gene, CDR1 is MDHEN and CDR2 is SYDVKM. V gave up 2 bases and J gave up 4 bases; unmatched junction bases: 4. The length of the CDR3 is 15 residues. CDR3 sequence reads: CASSLTGGGGNTIYF. CDR3 in DNA: TGTGCCAGCAGTTTAACAGGGGGAGGAGGAAACACCATATATTTT.

This clonotype appeared once. The rearrangement joins TRBV7-2 to TRBJ2-5; 14 bases are a match to TRBD2. CDR3 length: 16 amino acids. With V trimmed by 5 bases and J by 5 bases, 7 bases remained unmatched. Germline CDR1 and CDR2: SGHTA and FQGNSA. CDR3 nucleotide sequence: TGTGCCAGCAGCACCCCGACTAGCGGGGGGGTGGAGACCCAGTACTTC. It codes for CASSTPTSGGVETQYF. Filled out from reference TRBV7-2 and TRBJ2-5, the complete variable domain reads GAGVSQSPSNKVTEKGKDVELRCDPISGHTALYWYRQSLGQGLEFLIYFQGNSAPDKSGLPSDRFSAERTGGSVSTLTIQRTQQEDSAVYLCASSTPTSGGVETQYFGPGTRLLVL.

This clonotype was detected only a few times. The rearrangement uses TRBV5-1 and TRBJ2-7; TRBD2 is a possible D gene (5 bases). V lost 1 base to trimming and J lost 1 base, with 9 bases between them. Germline V CDR1 and CDR2: SGHRS, YFSETQ. The CDR3 consists of 14 residues. CDR3 coding DNA: TGCGCCAGCAGCTTGTATTCGGGATCCTACGAGCAGTACTTC. As protein: CASSLYSGSYEQYF.

V usage is TRBV20-1 and J usage is TRBJ1-5; no clear D gene. Looked up from germline, CDR1 is DFQATT and CDR2 is SNEGSKA (reference sequence). V was shortened by 3 bases and J by 3 bases, with 6 bases between the two germline ends. The CDR3 runs 12 residues. The CDR3 loop reads CSASRLNQPQHF. The CDR3, as DNA: TGCAGTGCTAGCAGACTCAATCAGCCCCAGCATTTT.

This clonotype appeared many times. Here the CDR3 reads CASRTGPGEANYGYTF. Written as DNA, the CDR3 is TGTGCCAGCAGGACCGGGCCCGGAGAAGCTAACTATGGCTACACCTTC. The gene calls are TRBV6-2 or TRBV6-3 and TRBJ1-2; no firm D call. This CDR3 spans 16 amino acids. Trimming removed 6 bases from V and 0 bases from J, with 17 bases in between. Per germline, CDR1 MNHEY and CDR2 SVGEGT.

Many counts were recorded for this clonotype. The chain combines TRBV6-1 with TRBJ1-3; D uncertain. The CDR3 loop spans 13 amino acids. Trimming shortened V by 7 bases and J by 3 bases, and 10 bases separated the two germline ends. CDR1 and CDR2 (germline): MNHNS, SASEGT. The CDR3 DNA is TGTGCCAGCACCTCGGGAGATGGAAACACCATATATTTT. Protein product: CASTSGDGNTIYF.

This chain's CDR3 is CASSRGGASGYTF. In DNA form, the CDR3 reads TGTGCCAGCAGCAGGGGTGGGGCGAGCGGCTACACCTTC. The V and J genes are TRBV6-2 or TRBV6-3 and TRBJ1-2, with D perhaps matching TRBD1 (6 bases). CDR3 size: 13 residues. V lost 6 bases and J 8 bases, leaving 16 bases between the germline ends. CDR1 MNHEY and CDR2 SVGEGT come from the germline V gene.

The sample holds many counts of this clonotype. V gene TRBV20-1 combines with J gene TRBJ2-7; D may be TRBD1 (6 bases). This CDR3 comprises 13 residues. Trimming took 2 bases from V and 6 from J, leaving 14 bases between them. CDR1 and CDR2 from the germline V gene are DFQATT and SNEGSKA (reference sequence). CDR3 sequence: CSARKPGVGEQYF. The CDR3, as DNA: TGCAGTGCTAGAAAGCCAGGGGTTGGCGAGCAGTACTTC.

CDR3 in amino acids: CASTPIGQAYGYTF. CDR3 DNA: TGTGCCAGCACCCCCATCGGACAGGCGTATGGCTACACCTTC. This sequence joins TRBV2 and TRBJ1-2, with 7 bases lining up with TRBD1. This CDR3 has 14 amino acids. Trimming removed 7 bases from V and 5 bases from J; junction bases left unmatched: 10. Germline-derived CDR1 and CDR2 are SNHLY and FYNNEI.